Listed below are T cell receptor beta chains from one sample, sequenced in a study of vaccination effects on CD4 cells after COVID-19. What these receptors recognize is not known. Here immunoSEQ multiplex PCR was the method, and the copy in TCRdb shows in-frame clones only, minus some. The data contain approximately 82,000 clones, roughly 80% of them seen just once; the ten biggest clones take up around 1.5%. The sample consisted of CD4+ T cells from PBMCs cultured with HCoV-229E spike peptides, taken before COVID-19 vaccination. These receptors were taken from a human donor who received a COVID-19 vaccine. Both conserved end residues are part of each CDR3. A D gene is named only where the DNA matches it firmly. A row's size may be missing; if present it is once, few, many or a size class.

j_gene,v_gene,d_gene,len,abundance,CDR3nt,CDR3aa
TRBJ1-6,TRBV5-1,NA,16,NA,TGCGCCAGCAGCTTGAGGGAAGGAGGATATAATTCACCCCTCCACTTT,CASSLREGGYNSPLHF
TRBJ2-3,TRBV7-3,NA,14,NA,TGTGCCAGCAGCTTAGATAAGGCAACAGATACGCAGTATTTT,CASSLDKATDTQYF
TRBJ2-2,TRBV7-2,NA,14,once,TGTGCCAGCAGCTTAGAAGGGTGGGCCGGGGAGCTGTTTTTT,CASSLEGWAGELFF
TRBJ2-2,TRBV7-2,NA,15,NA,TGTGCCAGCAGCCCGACAGGCGCCGGGACCGGGGAGCTGTTTTTT,CASSPTGAGTGELFF
TRBJ1-2,TRBV28,TRBD1,17,NA,TGTGCCAGCAGTGCAGCGGGGACAGGTCGGGCTAACTATGGCTACACCTTC,CASSAAGTGRANYGYTF
TRBJ1-5,TRBV28,NA,15,NA,TGTGCCAGCAGTAAGGACGAGAAAGGCAATCAGCCCCAGCATTTT,CASSKDEKGNQPQHF
TRBJ1-1,TRBV27,NA,16,NA,TGTGCCAGCAGGACAAATACAGGGATGGGGAACACTGAAGCTTTCTTT,CASRTNTGMGNTEAFF
TRBJ1-4,TRBV7-2,TRBD1,14,NA,TGTGCCAGCAGCTCGGGACAGCCTAATGAAAAACTGTTTTTT,CASSSGQPNEKLFF
TRBJ1-6,TRBV28,TRBD1,12,NA,TGTGCCACAAGGACAGGGATGTCACCCCTCCACTTT,CATRTGMSPLHF
TRBJ2-3,TRBV7-6,NA,15,NA,TGTGCCCGCCACAAAGGAAGTGACCCTCTTGGTACGCAGTATTTT,CARHKGSDPLGTQYF
TRBJ1-2,TRBV6-5,NA,11,NA,TGTGCCAGCTCGGCAGGATATGGCTACACCTTC,CASSAGYGYTF
TRBJ1-2,TRBV2,TRBD1,13,few,TGTGCCAGCAGCCGGACAGGGGGCTATGGCTACACCTTC,CASSRTGGYGYTF
TRBJ1-4,TRBV5-1,NA,14,NA,TGCGCCAGCAGCTTTAGGGGGGCGGATGAAAAACTGTTTTTT,CASSFRGADEKLFF
TRBJ2-3,TRBV5-8,TRBD1,13,NA,TGTGCCAGCAGCTTGGACCGGGACAGGGCCCAGTATTTT,CASSLDRDRAQYF
TRBJ2-5,TRBV12-3/TRBV12-4,TRBD1,13,NA,TGTGCCAGCAGACAGACAGGGTCGGAGACCCAGTACTTC,CASRQTGSETQYF
TRBJ1-1,TRBV29-1,NA,13,once,TGCAGCGTTGAATCGTCTGGGACCAGGGGAGCTTTCTTT,CSVESSGTRGAFF
TRBJ1-1,TRBV7-2,NA,14,few,TGTGCCAGCAGCTACAAACATGGGGACACTGAAGCTTTCTTT,CASSYKHGDTEAFF
TRBJ1-1,TRBV25-1,NA,13,few,TGTGCCAGCAGTGTGGGGGCTGTCACTGAAGCTTTCTTT,CASSVGAVTEAFF
TRBJ2-4,TRBV7-2,TRBD2,16,NA,TGTGCCAGCAGCTTAGCTCTAGCGGGTCCTTTCGGCATTCAGTACTTC,CASSLALAGPFGIQYF
TRBJ1-5,TRBV28,NA,12,NA,TGTGCCAGCAGTTTAGAGTATCAGCCCCAGCATTTT,CASSLEYQPQHF
TRBJ1-2,TRBV18,NA,14,NA,TGTGCCAGCTCACCTTCCGGGACGGGAAATGGCTACACCTTC,CASSPSGTGNGYTF
TRBJ2-1,TRBV10-1,NA,13,few,TGCGCCAGCAGTGAACGCTGGCCTAGTGAGCAGTTCTTC,CASSERWPSEQFF
TRBJ1-6,TRBV6-2/TRBV6-3,NA,12,NA,TGTGCCAGCAGTTACCAGGATTCACCCCTCCACTTT,CASSYQDSPLHF
TRBJ2-5,TRBV7-3,NA,13,once,TGTGCCAGCAGCTTAACGCAGCAAGAGACCCAGTACTTC,CASSLTQQETQYF
TRBJ1-3,TRBV12-5,NA,15,NA,TGTGCTAGTGGTTTGACGACAGGCTTTGGAAACACCATATATTTT,CASGLTTGFGNTIYF
TRBJ2-5,TRBV7-3,NA,14,NA,TGTGCCAGCAGCGTGGGGCCTGGCGTTGAGACCCAGTACTTC,CASSVGPGVETQYF
TRBJ1-2,TRBV7-2,NA,14,NA,TGTGCCAGCAGCTTACGGACAGATAGCGCGCGCTACACCTTC,CASSLRTDSARYTF
TRBJ1-3,TRBV11-2,NA,13,few,TGTGCCAGCAGCTTAGATTGGGGAAACACCATATATTTT,CASSLDWGNTIYF